The text below deals with one TCR beta chain. The data were obtained in a study of control samples from healthy donors and cancer patients. V lost 5 bases and J lost 3, with 17 bases in between. CDR3 length: 16 residues. CDR1 and CDR2 from the germline V gene are SGHVS and FQNEAQ. Measured with immunoSEQ multiplex PCR; TCRdb has only the in-frame clones, and not every one. The sample has roughly 170,000 clones, 70% to 90% seen once. Input material: blood. The chain links TRBV7-8 to TRBJ2-1; a weak D match, TRBD1 (6 bases). The receptor comes from a woman in her thirties in good health. The DNA for the CDR3 is TGTGCCAGCAGCCGACAGGCCCTAGCTTACTACAATGAGCAGTTCTTC. It codes for CASSRQALAYYNEQFF.